This T cell receptor beta chain was sequenced for a study of T cell responses to AZD1222 COVID-19 vaccine. Produced via immunoSEQ multiplex PCR; TCRdb's table is partial and in-frame only. The data show 90,000 to 100,000 clones, 88% seen once. Per germline, CDR1 SNHLY and CDR2 FYNNEI. The CDR3 has 14 residues. Trimming cost V 3 bases and J 8 bases, with 13 bases left between them. The source of this sequence is an adult who received the AZD1222 COVID-19 vaccine. The input for sequencing was peripheral blood, taken 28 days after the second AZD1222 dose. The chain has TRBV2 and TRBJ1-4; TRBD1 is a possible D gene (6 bases). The CDR3 DNA sequence: TGTGCCAGCAGTGATTTAAGCCAGGGGGAAAAACTGTTTTTT. Protein sequence: CASSDLSQGEKLFF.